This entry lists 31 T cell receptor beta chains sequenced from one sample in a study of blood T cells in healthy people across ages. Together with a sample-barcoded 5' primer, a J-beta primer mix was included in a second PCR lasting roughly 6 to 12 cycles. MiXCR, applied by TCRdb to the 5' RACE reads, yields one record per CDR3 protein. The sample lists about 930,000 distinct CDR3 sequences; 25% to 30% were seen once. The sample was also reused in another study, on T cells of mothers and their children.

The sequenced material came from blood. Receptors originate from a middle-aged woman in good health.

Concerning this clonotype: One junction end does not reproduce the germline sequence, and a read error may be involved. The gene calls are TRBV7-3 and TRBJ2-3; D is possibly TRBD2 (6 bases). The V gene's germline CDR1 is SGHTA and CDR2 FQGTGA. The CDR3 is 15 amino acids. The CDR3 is CASSLWPGSTDMQYF. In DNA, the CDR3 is TGTGCCAGCAGCTTATGGCCCGGGAGCACAGATATGCAGTATTTT.

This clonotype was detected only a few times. The CDR3 loop reads CASSDRDRGFDGYTF. The CDR3 bases are TGTGCCAGCAGCGACCGGGACAGGGGATTCGATGGCTACACCTTC. V is TRBV7-9 and J is TRBJ1-2; 10 bases map to TRBD1. V was clipped by 5 bases and J by 6 bases; unmatched bases: 9. Germline loops: CDR1 SEHNR, CDR2 FQNEAQ (reference sequence). This CDR3 has 15 residues. The full variable domain, with the rest looked up from reference TRBV7-9 and TRBJ1-2, is DTGVSQNPRHKITKRGQNVTFRCDPISEHNRLYWYRQTLGQGPEFLTYFQNEAQLEKSRLLSDRFSAERPKGSFSTLEIQRTEQGDSAMYLCASSDRDRGFDGYTFGSGTRLTVV.

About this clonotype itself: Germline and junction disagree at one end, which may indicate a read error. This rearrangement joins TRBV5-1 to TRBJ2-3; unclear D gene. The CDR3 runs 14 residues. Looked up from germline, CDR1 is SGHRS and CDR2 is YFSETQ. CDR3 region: CASSLQDHTDTQYF. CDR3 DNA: TGCGCCAGTAGCTTGCAGGATCATACAGATACGCAGTATTTT.

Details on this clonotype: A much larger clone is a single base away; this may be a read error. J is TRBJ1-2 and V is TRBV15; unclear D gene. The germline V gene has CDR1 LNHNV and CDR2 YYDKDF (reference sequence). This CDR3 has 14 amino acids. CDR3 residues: CATGRVGRNYGYTF. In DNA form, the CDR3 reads TGTGCCACCGGCAGAGTTGGCCGTAACTATGGCTACACCTTC. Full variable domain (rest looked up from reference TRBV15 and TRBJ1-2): DAMVIQNPRYQVTQFGKPVTLSCSQTLNHNVMYWYQQKSSQAPKLLFHYYDKDFNNEADTPDNFQSRRPNTSFCFLDIRSPGLGDTAMYLCATGRVGRNYGYTFGSGTRLTVV.

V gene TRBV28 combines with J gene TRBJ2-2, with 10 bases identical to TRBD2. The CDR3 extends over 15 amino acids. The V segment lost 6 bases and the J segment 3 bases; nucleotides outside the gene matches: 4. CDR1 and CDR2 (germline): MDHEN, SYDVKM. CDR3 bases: TGTGCCAGCAGCAGCGGGGGGGCCGACACCGGGGAGCTGTTTTTT. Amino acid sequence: CASSSGGADTGELFF.

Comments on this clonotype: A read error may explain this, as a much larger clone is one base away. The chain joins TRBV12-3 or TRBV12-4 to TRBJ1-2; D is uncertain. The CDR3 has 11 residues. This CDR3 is CASREGGGCTF. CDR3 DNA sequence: TGTGCCAGCAGAGAAGGTGGTGGCTGCACCTTC.

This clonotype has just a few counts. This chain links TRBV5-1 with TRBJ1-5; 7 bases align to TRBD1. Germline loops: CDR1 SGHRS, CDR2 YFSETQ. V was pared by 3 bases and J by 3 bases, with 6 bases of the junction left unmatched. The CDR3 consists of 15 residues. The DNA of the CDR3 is TGCGCCAGCAGCTCCTCTGGACAGGTCAATCAGCCCCAGCATTTT. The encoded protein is CASSSSGQVNQPQHF.

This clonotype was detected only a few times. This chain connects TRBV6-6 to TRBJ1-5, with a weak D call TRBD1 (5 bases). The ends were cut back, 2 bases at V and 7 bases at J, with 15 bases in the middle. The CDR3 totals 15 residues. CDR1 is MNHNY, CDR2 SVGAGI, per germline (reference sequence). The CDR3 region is CASSYQGAAGQPQHF. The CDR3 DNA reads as TGTGCCAGCAGTTACCAGGGAGCGGCGGGGCAGCCCCAGCATTTT.

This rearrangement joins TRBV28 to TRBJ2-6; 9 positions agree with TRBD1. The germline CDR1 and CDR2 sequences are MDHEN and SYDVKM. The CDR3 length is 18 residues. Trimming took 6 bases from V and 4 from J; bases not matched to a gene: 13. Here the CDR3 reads CASRDLGTGSSGANVLTF. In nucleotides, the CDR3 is TGTGCCAGCAGAGACCTAGGGACAGGGTCTTCCGGGGCCAACGTCCTGACTTTC.

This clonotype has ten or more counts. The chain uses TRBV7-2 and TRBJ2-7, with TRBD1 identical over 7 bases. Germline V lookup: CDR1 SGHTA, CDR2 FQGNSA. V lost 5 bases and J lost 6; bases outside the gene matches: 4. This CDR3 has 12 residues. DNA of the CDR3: TGTGCCAGCAGCCACCCAGGGGGCGAGCAGTACTTC. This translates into CASSHPGGEQYF. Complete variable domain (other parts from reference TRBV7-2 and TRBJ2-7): GAGVSQSPSNKVTEKGKDVELRCDPISGHTALYWYRQSLGQGLEFLIYFQGNSAPDKSGLPSDRFSAERTGGSVSTLTIQRTQQEDSAVYLCASSHPGGEQYFGPGTRLTVT.

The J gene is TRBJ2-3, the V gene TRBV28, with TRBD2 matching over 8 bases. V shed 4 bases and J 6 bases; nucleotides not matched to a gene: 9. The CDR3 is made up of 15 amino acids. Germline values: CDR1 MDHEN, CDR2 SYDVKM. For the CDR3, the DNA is TGTGCCAGCAGTTCATCAGCGGGGGCCCAGGATACGCAGTATTTT. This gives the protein CASSSSAGAQDTQYF.

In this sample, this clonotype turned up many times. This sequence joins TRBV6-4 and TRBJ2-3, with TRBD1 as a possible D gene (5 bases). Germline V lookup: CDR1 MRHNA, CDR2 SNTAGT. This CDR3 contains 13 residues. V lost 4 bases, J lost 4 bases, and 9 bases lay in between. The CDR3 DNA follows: TGTGCCAGCAGTGCGCGACAGTCAGATACGCAGTATTTT. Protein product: CASSARQSDTQYF.

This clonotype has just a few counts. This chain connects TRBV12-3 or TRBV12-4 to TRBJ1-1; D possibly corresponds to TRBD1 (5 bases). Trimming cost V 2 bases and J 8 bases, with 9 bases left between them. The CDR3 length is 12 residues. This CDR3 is CASSLTGWEAFF. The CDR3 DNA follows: TGTGCCAGCAGTTTAACAGGATGGGAAGCTTTCTTT.

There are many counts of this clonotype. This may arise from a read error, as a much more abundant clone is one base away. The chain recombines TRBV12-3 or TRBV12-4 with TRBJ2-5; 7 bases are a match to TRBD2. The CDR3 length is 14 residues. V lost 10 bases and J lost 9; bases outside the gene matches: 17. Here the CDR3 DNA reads TGTGCCACAGGGAGGGCCCTCGAACCGGGGGCCCAGTACTTC. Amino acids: CATGRALEPGAQYF.

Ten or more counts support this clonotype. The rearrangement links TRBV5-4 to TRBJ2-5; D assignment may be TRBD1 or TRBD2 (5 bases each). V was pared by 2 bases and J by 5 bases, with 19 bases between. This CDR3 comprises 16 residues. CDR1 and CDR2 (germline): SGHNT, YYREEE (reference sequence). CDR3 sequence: CASSLGARGQGETQYF. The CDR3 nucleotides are TGTGCCAGCAGCTTAGGGGCTCGGGGCCAGGGTGAGACCCAGTACTTC.

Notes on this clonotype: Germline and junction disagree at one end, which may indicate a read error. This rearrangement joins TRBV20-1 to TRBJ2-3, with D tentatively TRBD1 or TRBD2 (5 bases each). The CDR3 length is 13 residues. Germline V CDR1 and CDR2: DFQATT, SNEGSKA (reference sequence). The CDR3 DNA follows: TGCAGTGCTAAGACGGCTAGCACAGGTACGCAGTATTTT. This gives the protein CSAKTASTGTQYF.

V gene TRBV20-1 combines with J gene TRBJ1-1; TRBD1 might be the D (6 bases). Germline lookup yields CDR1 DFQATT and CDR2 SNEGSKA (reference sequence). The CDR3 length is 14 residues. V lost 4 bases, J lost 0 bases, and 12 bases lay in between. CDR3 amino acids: CSANPGAMNTEAFF. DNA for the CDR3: TGCAGTGCTAACCCAGGGGCCATGAACACTGAAGCTTTCTTT.

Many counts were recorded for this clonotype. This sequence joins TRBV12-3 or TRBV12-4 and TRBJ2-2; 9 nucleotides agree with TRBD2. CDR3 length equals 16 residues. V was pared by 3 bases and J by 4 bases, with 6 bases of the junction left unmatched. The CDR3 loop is CASSFFAGGRTGELFF. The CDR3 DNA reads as TGTGCCAGCAGTTTCTTCGCGGGGGGGCGCACCGGGGAGCTGTTTTTT.

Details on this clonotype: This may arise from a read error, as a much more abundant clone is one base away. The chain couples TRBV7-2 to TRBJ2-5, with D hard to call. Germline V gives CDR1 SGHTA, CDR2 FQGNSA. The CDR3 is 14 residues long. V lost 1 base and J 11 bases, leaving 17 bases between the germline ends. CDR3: CASSLGGRYNEQYF. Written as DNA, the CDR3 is TGTGCCAGCAGCTTAGGAGGACGTTACAATGAGCAGTACTTC. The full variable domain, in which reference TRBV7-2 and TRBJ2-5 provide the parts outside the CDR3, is GAGVSQSPSNKVTEKGKDVELRCDPISGHTALYWYRQSLGQGLEFLIYFQGNSAPDKSGLPSDRFSAERTGGSVSTLTIQRTQQEDSAVYLCASSLGGRYNEQYFGPGTRLLVL.

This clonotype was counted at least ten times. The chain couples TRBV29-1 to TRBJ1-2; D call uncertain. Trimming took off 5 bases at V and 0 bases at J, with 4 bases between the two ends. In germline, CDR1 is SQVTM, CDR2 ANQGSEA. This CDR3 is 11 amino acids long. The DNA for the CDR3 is TGCAGCGTTCCAGCTAACTATGGCTACACCTTC. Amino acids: CSVPANYGYTF.

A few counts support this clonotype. DNA for the CDR3: TGTGCCAGCAGCCGGATGACAGGGATCACAGATACGCAGTATTTT. Protein: CASSRMTGITDTQYF. This chain uses TRBV2 with TRBJ2-3; 7 bases are a match to TRBD1. Germline assignment: CDR1 SNHLY and CDR2 FYNNEI. After removal of 6 bases from V and 2 bases from J, the junction contained 8 bases not matched to a gene. There are 15 residues in the CDR3.

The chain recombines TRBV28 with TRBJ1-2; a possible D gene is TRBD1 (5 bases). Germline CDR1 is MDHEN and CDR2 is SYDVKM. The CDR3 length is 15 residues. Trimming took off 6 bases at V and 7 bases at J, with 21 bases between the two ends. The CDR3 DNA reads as TGTGCCAGCAGGCCGGCGGGGGTCCAGAGCGGTGGCTACACCTTC. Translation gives CASRPAGVQSGGYTF.

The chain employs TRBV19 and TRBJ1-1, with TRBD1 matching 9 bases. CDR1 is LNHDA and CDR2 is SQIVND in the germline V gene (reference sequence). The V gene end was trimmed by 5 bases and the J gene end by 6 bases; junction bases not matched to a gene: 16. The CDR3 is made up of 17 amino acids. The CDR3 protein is CASSEPGQGTAGAEAFF. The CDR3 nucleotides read TGTGCCAGTAGTGAACCCGGACAGGGGACCGCGGGGGCTGAAGCTTTCTTT.

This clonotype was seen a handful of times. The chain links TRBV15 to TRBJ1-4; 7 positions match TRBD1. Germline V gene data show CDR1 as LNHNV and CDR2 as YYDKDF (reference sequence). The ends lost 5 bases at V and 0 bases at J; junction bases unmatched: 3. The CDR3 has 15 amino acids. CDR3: CATSGTGATNEKLFF. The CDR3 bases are TGTGCCACCAGCGGTACAGGGGCAACTAATGAAAAACTGTTTTTT.

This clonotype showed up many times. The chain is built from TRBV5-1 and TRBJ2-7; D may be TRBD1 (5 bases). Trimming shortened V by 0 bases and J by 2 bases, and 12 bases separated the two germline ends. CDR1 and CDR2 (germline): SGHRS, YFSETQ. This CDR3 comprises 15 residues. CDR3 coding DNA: TGCGCCAGCAGCTTGGGGGCGACAGTAGCCTACGAGCAGTACTTC. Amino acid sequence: CASSLGATVAYEQYF.

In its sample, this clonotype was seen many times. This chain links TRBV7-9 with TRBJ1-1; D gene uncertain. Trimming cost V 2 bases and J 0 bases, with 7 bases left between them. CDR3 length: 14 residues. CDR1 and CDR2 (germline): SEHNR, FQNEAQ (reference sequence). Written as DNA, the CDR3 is TGTGCCAGCAGCTTAACCGATATGAACACTGAAGCTTTCTTT. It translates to CASSLTDMNTEAFF.

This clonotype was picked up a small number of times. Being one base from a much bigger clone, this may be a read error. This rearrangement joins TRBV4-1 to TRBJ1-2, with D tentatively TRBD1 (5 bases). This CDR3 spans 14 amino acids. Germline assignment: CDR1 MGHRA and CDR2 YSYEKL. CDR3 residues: CANSQESRGVGYTF. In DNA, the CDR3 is TGCGCCAACAGCCAAGAGTCAAGGGGTGTGGGCTACACCTTC.

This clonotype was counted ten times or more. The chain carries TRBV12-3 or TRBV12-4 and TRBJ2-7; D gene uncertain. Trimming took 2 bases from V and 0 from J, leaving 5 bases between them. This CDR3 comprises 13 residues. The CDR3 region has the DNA TGTGCCAGCAGTTTACATAGCTCCTACGAGCAGTACTTC. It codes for CASSLHSSYEQYF.

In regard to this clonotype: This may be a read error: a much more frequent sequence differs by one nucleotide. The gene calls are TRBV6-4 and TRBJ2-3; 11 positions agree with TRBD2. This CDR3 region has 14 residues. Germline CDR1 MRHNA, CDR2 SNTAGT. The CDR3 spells CASSASGGSDSQYF. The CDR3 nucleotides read TGTGCCAGCAGTGCTAGCGGGGGGTCAGATTCGCAGTATTTT.

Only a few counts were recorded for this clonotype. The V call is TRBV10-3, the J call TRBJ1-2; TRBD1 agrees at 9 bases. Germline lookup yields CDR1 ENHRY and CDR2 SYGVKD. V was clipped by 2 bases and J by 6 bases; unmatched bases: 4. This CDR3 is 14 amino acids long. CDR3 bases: TGTGCCATCAGTGAGGCGGGACAGGGCGATGGCTACACCTTC. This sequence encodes CAISEAGQGDGYTF.

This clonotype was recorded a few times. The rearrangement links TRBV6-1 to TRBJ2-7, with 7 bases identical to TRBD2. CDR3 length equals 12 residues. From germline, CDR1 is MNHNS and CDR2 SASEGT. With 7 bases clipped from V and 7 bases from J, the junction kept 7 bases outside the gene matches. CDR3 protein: CASMSGGWEQYF. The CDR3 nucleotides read TGTGCCAGCATGTCCGGGGGGTGGGAGCAGTACTTC.